This T cell receptor (beta chain) was sequenced in a study of cytomegalovirus exposure and HLA in healthy donors. Details on this clone: Its antigen is currently unknown.

Nominal health characterized the donors when sampled, though unrecorded immune exposures were likely. The CDR3 has 14 amino acids. Trimming took off 6 bases at V and 6 bases at J, with 17 bases between the two ends. CDR1 MNHNY and CDR2 SVGAGI come from the germline V gene (reference sequence). PCR primers comprised 60 Vbeta and 13 Jbeta primers. TCRdb's copy holds only in-frame clones and misses some; the assay was immunoSEQ multiplex PCR. This sample has under 200,000 clones, with 70% to 80% found just once. Whole-study results and caveats: In an earlier analysis, productive rearrangement rates for most beta V segments clustered near 87% or 30%. Most subjects had HLA-A and HLA-B alleles reportedly predicted accurately by TCR beta sequences.

The sequence was obtained from a man aged 30 to 39 in good health and CMV-seronegative. The V and J genes are TRBV6-6 and TRBJ2-5; a weak D match, TRBD2 (6 bases). Material for sequencing was PBMCs. As DNA, the CDR3 is TGTGCCAGCAGCCTCACGTTGGGGGGAAAGACCCAGTACTTC. Its translation: CASSLTLGGKTQYF.